This is a list of T cell receptor beta chains from one sample in a study of blood T cell repertoires in COVID-19. Using immunoSEQ multiplex PCR, the repertoire was profiled, and TCRdb retains in-frame clones only, with some absent. The table lists some 110,000 clones, about nine tenths of them singletons. Input material: peripheral blood. The receptors derive from a man between 35 and 55 years old with acute or convalescent COVID-19. Each CDR3 is given with its conserved first and last residue. A D gene is named only where the DNA matches it firmly. Some rows have no size entry. The others give once, few or many, or a class for an expanded clone.

TRBJ2-7 | . | . | TRBV25-1 | TGTGCCAGCAGTAACAGGGCTGGAGAGCAGTACTTC | CASSNRAGEQYF
TRBJ1-1 | . | . | TRBV5-1 | TGCGCCAGCAGCCAGGTCCAGGGGACCACTGAAGCTTTCTTT | CASSQVQGTTEAFF
TRBJ2-7 | . | . | TRBV5-6 | TGTGCCAGCAGCAATACCGCCTTACAAGTCGAGCAGTACTTC | CASSNTALQVEQYF
TRBJ1-2 | TRBD1 | . | TRBV19 | TGTGCCAGTAGTATCTGGGGACAGGATTCCTATGGCTACACCTTC | CASSIWGQDSYGYTF
TRBJ1-3 | . | . | TRBV19 | TGTGCCAGTAGTCTGGCATCGGGGGGGAACACCATATATTTT | CASSLASGGNTIYF
TRBJ1-1 | . | . | TRBV5-1 | TGCGCCAGCAGCTTCGAGGGCAGAATGAACACTGAAGCTTTCTTT | CASSFEGRMNTEAFF
TRBJ1-5 | . | once | TRBV6-5 | TGTGCCAGCAGTTACGTTGACAGAGCCCCCTCCCAGCCCCAGCATTTT | CASSYVDRAPSQPQHF
TRBJ2-7 | . | . | TRBV6-1 | TGTGCCAGCAGTGATCCACAGAGGGGGAAAGTCTCCTACGAGCAGTACTTC | CASSDPQRGKVSYEQYF
TRBJ2-4 | TRBD1 | once | TRBV7-9 | TGTGCCAGCAGCCTCTGGACAGGGAGGCAGAGAAACATTCAGTACTTC | CASSLWTGRQRNIQYF
TRBJ2-4 | . | once | TRBV6-2/TRBV6-3 | TGTGCCAGCAGTCGTACAGGAAACATTCAGTACTTC | CASSRTGNIQYF
TRBJ2-7 | . | once | TRBV6-5 | TGTGCCAGCAGTTACTCGGGCCTGGGCAGCCTAAACGAGCAGTACTTC | CASSYSGLGSLNEQYF
TRBJ2-2 | . | . | TRBV10-3 | TGTGCCATCAGGCGGGAAGCGAACACCGGGGAGCTGTTTTTT | CAIRREANTGELFF
TRBJ2-7 | TRBD1 | . | TRBV30 | TGTGCCTGGAGTACAGGGGGTTACGAGCAGTACTTC | CAWSTGGYEQYF
TRBJ2-7 | TRBD2 | few | TRBV2 | TGTGCCAGCACCCGGATAGCGGGATCCTACGAGCAGTACTTC | CASTRIAGSYEQYF
TRBJ1-1 | TRBD1 | . | TRBV10-3 | TGTGCCATCAGTGAGGCTAGACAGGGGTACACTGAAGCTTTCTTT | CAISEARQGYTEAFF
TRBJ2-1 | . | . | TRBV5-1 | TGCGCCAGCAGCTTGGCCCCGGCCTACAATGAGCAGTTCTTC | CASSLAPAYNEQFF
TRBJ1-4 | . | . | TRBV2 | TGTGCCAGCGCTTCTTGGGCTCCAACTAATGAAAAACTGTTTTTT | CASASWAPTNEKLFF
TRBJ1-5 | TRBD1 | . | TRBV5-6 | TGTGCCAGCAGCCACAGGGGACGCAGCGGGCCCCAGCATTTT | CASSHRGRSGPQHF
TRBJ1-2 | TRBD1 | once | TRBV19 | TGTGCCAGTAGTATGGCACAGGGGGGTGGCTACACCTTC | CASSMAQGGGYTF
TRBJ2-7 | TRBD1 | . | TRBV27 | TGTGCCAGCAGTCGGGACAGGCGTTCCTACGAGCAGTACTTC | CASSRDRRSYEQYF
TRBJ1-1 | . | . | TRBV10-1 | TGCGCCAGCAACAGCCTAGGCGGGGACACTGAAGCTTTCTTT | CASNSLGGDTEAFF
TRBJ2-1 | TRBD2 | . | TRBV11-3 | TGTGCCAGCAGCGGCGCTAGCGGGGGCTACAATGAGCAGTTCTTC | CASSGASGGYNEQFF
TRBJ1-2 | . | . | TRBV11-2 | TGTGCCAGCAGCTTAGAAGGGACAGGCTACACCTTC | CASSLEGTGYTF
TRBJ1-1 | . | . | TRBV27 | TGTGCCAGCAAGAGGGGACTGGAAGCTTTCTTT | CASKRGLEAFF
TRBJ1-5 | TRBD1 | . | TRBV30 | TGTGCCTGGAGTCACGGGGGTGTGACAGGGTTGAATCAGCCCCAGCATTTT | CAWSHGGVTGLNQPQHF
TRBJ2-5 | . | . | TRBV6-5 | TGTGCCAGCAGCCCCTTGCGGGAGACCCAGTACTTC | CASSPLRETQYF
TRBJ1-3 | . | . | TRBV9 | TGTGCCAGCAGCCCCCGAGGGGGGGCATCGGGAAACACCATATATTTT | CASSPRGGASGNTIYF
TRBJ2-3 | TRBD2 | . | TRBV7-2 | TGTGCCAGCAGCTTCGAAGGGACTAGCGGAGATACGCAGTATTTT | CASSFEGTSGDTQYF
TRBJ2-1 | TRBD1 | . | TRBV7-9 | TGTGCCAGCAATGGACAGGGGTTGGGCAATGAGCAGTTCTTC | CASNGQGLGNEQFF
TRBJ2-2 | . | once | TRBV5-6 | TGTGCCAGCAGCCTATACAGTGGGGCTGCCACCGGGGAGCTGTTTTTT | CASSLYSGAATGELFF
TRBJ1-4 | TRBD1 | . | TRBV5-6 | TGTGCCAGCAGCTCTACAGGGGATCATGAAAAACTGTTTTTT | CASSSTGDHEKLFF
TRBJ1-6 | . | . | TRBV7-9 | TGTGCCAGCGCTCAACATACCTATAATTCACCCCTCCACTTT | CASAQHTYNSPLHF
TRBJ1-5 | TRBD1 | . | TRBV3-1/TRBV3-2 | TGTGCCAGCAGCCAAGGGACAGGGGGTTTAGGTCAGCCCCAGCATTTT | CASSQGTGGLGQPQHF
TRBJ2-5 | TRBD1 | . | TRBV5-1 | TGCGCCAGCAGCCGACTTCGACAGGGTGGGGGTCAAAGGGAGACCCAGTACTTC | CASSRLRQGGGQRETQYF
TRBJ1-1 | TRBD1 | . | TRBV27 | TGTGCCAGCAGTAAACGGACAGGGGCGGGAAACACTGAAGCTTTCTTT | CASSKRTGAGNTEAFF
TRBJ2-7 | TRBD1 | . | TRBV7-8 | TGTGCCAGCAGCTTAGCGAGGAGACAGGGGCCTCCCTTCTACGAGCAGTACTTC | CASSLARRQGPPFYEQYF
TRBJ2-7 | TRBD2 | few | TRBV23-1 | TGCGCCAGCAGTCAATGCCTAGCGGGAGGTCGGGAGCAGTACTTC | CASSQCLAGGREQYF
TRBJ2-3 | TRBD2 | . | TRBV4-2 | TGTGCCAGCAGCCCTGGACTAGCGGGGGGGCCTAGCACAGATACGCAGTATTTT | CASSPGLAGGPSTDTQYF